This TCR beta chain was identified during a study of identical twins' blood T cells. This clonotype was seen a few times. Each CDR3 protein gets one entry after TCRdb re-called the 5' RACE reads with MiXCR. In the table there are 300,000 to 400,000 distinct CDR3 sequences, 25% to 35% of which are singletons. Sequenced sample: PBMCs. This TCR was recovered from a woman aged 18 to 55 in good health.

CDR3 protein: CASSGLHGASEQFF. The CDR3 coding sequence is TGTGCCAGCAGTGGGCTACATGGCGCCAGTGAGCAGTTCTTC. The chain is built from TRBV6-2 or TRBV6-3 and TRBJ2-1; D unclear. The V end was cut by 5 bases, the J end by 9 bases, with 17 bases between. This CDR3 comprises 14 residues. Germline values: CDR1 MNHEY, CDR2 SVGEGT.